A single sample is the source of the 20 T cell receptor beta chains below, sequenced in a study of T cells after yellow fever vaccination. TCRdb used MiXCR to reprocess the 5' RACE reads, holding one entry per CDR3 protein. The sample shows some 260,000 distinct CDR3 sequences, about 5.2% of them seen only once. The sample in question was CD4+ T cells sorted from PBMCs, obtained on the day of the yellow fever booster vaccination. The receptors were sampled from a man younger than 30 who received the YFV17D yellow fever vaccine.

The chain is built from TRBV11-2 and TRBJ2-7, with 7 bases that match TRBD2. The J segment lost 0 bases and the V segment lost 3 bases, leaving 5 bases of the junction unmatched. The CDR3 has 15 residues. Germline CDR1 reads SGHAT; CDR2 reads FQNNGV. The CDR3 is CASSFGGGSSYEQYF. As DNA, the CDR3 is TGTGCCAGCAGCTTCGGCGGGGGAAGCTCCTACGAGCAGTACTTC.

This clonotype came up a few times. The gene calls are TRBV4-3 and TRBJ1-2, with D possibly matching TRBD1 (6 bases). CDR3 length: 14 residues. From germline, CDR1 is LGHNA and CDR2 YSLEER. Trimming took 3 bases from V and 2 from J, leaving 10 bases between them. CDR3 protein: CASSHRDKNYGYTF. Here the CDR3 DNA reads TGCGCCAGCAGCCACCGGGACAAAAACTATGGCTACACCTTC.

This clonotype was recorded at least ten times. V gene TRBV6-5 combines with J gene TRBJ2-5; 14 nucleotides line up with TRBD2. The CDR3 loop spans 16 amino acids. Germline V lookup: CDR1 MNHEY, CDR2 SVGAGI. J was trimmed by 5 bases and V by 6 bases; bases with no gene match: 8. The CDR3 nucleotides read TGTGCCAGCAGCCACGGACTAGCGGGGGGCAGGGAGACCCAGTACTTC. Its protein product is CASSHGLAGGRETQYF.

The V call is TRBV7-2, the J call TRBJ2-5, with 8 positions matching TRBD1. The length of the CDR3 is 15 residues. Unmatched junction bases numbered 6, after V lost 4 bases and J lost 2 bases. Germline V gene data show CDR1 as SGHTA and CDR2 as FQGNSA. CDR3 amino acids: CASSSDRARQETQYF. DNA of the CDR3: TGTGCCAGCAGCTCGGACAGGGCTAGGCAAGAGACCCAGTACTTC.

In this sample, this clonotype turned up a few times. The chain is built from TRBV10-2 and TRBJ2-1, with D perhaps TRBD2 (6 bases). This CDR3 contains 14 residues. Trimming left V 6 bases short and J 9 bases short, with 18 bases between. Germline V gene data show CDR1 as WSHSY and CDR2 as SAAADI. The CDR3 reads CASREGNTLSEQFF. CDR3 sequence (DNA): TGCGCCAGCAGGGAGGGTAATACCCTTAGTGAGCAGTTCTTC.

This clonotype was detected only once. The V and J genes are TRBV11-2 and TRBJ1-2; D ambiguous. Germline CDR1 reads SGHAT; CDR2 reads FQNNGV. The CDR3 has 11 amino acids. V dropped 3 bases and J dropped 7 bases, with 6 bases sitting between them. CDR3 nucleotides: TGTGCCAGCAGCTTCTTTTCTGGCTACACCTTC. Encoded protein: CASSFFSGYTF.

At least ten counts were recorded for this clonotype. This chain uses TRBV4-3 with TRBJ2-6; no clear D. The CDR3 is 16 residues long. Germline CDR1 reads LGHNA; CDR2 reads YSLEER. V was clipped by 0 bases and J by 2 bases, with 8 bases between them. The chain's CDR3 is CASSQDGWAGANVLTF. For the CDR3, the DNA is TGCGCCAGCAGCCAAGACGGATGGGCTGGGGCCAACGTCCTGACTTTC.

In its sample, this clonotype was seen many times. The CDR3 coding sequence is TGTGCCATCACTAGGGGCGATGGGGCAGATACGCAGTATTTT. Translating gives CAITRGDGADTQYF. The rearrangement links TRBV10-3 to TRBJ2-3; possible D gene TRBD1, 5 bases. Germline V gene sequence: CDR1 ENHRY, CDR2 SYGVKD. V dropped 7 bases and J dropped 4 bases, with 15 bases sitting between them. The CDR3 covers 14 residues.

This clonotype was picked up many times. The chain recombines TRBV20-1 with TRBJ2-5, with a possible D match to TRBD2 (5 bases). V lost 2 bases to trimming and J lost 0 bases, with 13 bases between them. The CDR3 runs to 15 residues. From germline, CDR1 is DFQATT and CDR2 SNEGSKA (reference sequence). The DNA of the CDR3 is TGCAGTGCTAGAAGGGTGCACGGGGACCAAGAGACCCAGTACTTC. This codes for CSARRVHGDQETQYF.

The chain carries TRBV20-1 and TRBJ1-2; D remains ambiguous. The germline CDR1 and CDR2 sequences are DFQATT and SNEGSKA (reference sequence). The length of the CDR3 is 16 residues. The germline V and J ends were trimmed by 2 bases and 8 bases, with 24 bases remaining between them. CDR3 protein: CSARRPPVASTWGYTF. In DNA form, the CDR3 reads TGCAGTGCTAGACGCCCTCCCGTAGCATCAACGTGGGGCTACACCTTC.

This clonotype was seen repeatedly, ten times or more. The chain employs TRBV7-8 and TRBJ2-7, with D hard to call. The germline V gene has CDR1 SGHVS and CDR2 FQNEAQ. This CDR3 is built from 14 residues. V lost 0 bases and J 6 bases, leaving 12 bases between the germline ends. The CDR3 is CASSLALFGSEQYF. The DNA for the CDR3 is TGTGCCAGCAGCTTAGCTTTATTCGGGTCCGAGCAGTACTTC.

This clonotype turned up a few times. The V gene is TRBV19, the J gene TRBJ1-5, with D perhaps TRBD1 (5 bases). Germline V gives CDR1 LNHDA, CDR2 SQIVND (reference sequence). Trimming pared 6 bases from V and 7 bases from J, leaving 16 bases between. This CDR3 is 14 amino acids long. This CDR3 is CASSLPQGQQPQHF. The CDR3 DNA follows: TGTGCCAGTAGCCTACCTCAGGGTCAGCAGCCCCAGCATTTT.

The genes are TRBV28 and TRBJ1-1; D is unresolved. Trimming removed 10 bases at V and 7 bases at J, with 10 bases between. CDR1 MDHEN and CDR2 SYDVKM come from the germline V gene. The length of the CDR3 is 10 residues. CDR3 region: CATTLGEAFF. The DNA of the CDR3 is TGTGCCACCACACTGGGTGAAGCTTTCTTT.

This clonotype has ten or more counts. V is TRBV20-1 and J is TRBJ2-4; 8 bases agree with TRBD1. This CDR3 spans 14 amino acids. CDR1 is DFQATT, CDR2 SNEGSKA, per germline (reference sequence). J gave up 5 bases and V 6 bases, and 9 bases lay outside the gene matches. CDR3 coding DNA: TGCAGTGCAAAACAGGGGGTGGCGGAAAACATTCAGTACTTC. Residues: CSAKQGVAENIQYF.

This chain connects TRBV20-1 to TRBJ2-7, with 9 bases aligning to TRBD2. J lost 4 bases, V lost 5 bases, and 9 bases had no gene match. CDR3 length: 14 amino acids. Per the germline V gene, CDR1 is DFQATT and CDR2 is SNEGSKA (reference sequence). CDR3 nucleotide sequence: TGCAGTGCTGTGATTAGCGGGGGCTTGTACGAGCAGTACTTC. Protein sequence: CSAVISGGLYEQYF.

Only a few counts were recorded for this clonotype. This sequence joins TRBV10-3 and TRBJ1-5; TRBD1 agrees at 10 bases. The germline gives CDR1 ENHRY, CDR2 SYGVKD. The CDR3 is made up of 16 amino acids. After removal of 4 bases from V and 4 bases from J, the junction contained 7 bases not matched to a gene. CDR3 protein: CAISAGQGEGNQPQHF. The CDR3 nucleotides read TGTGCCATCAGTGCAGGACAGGGGGAGGGAAATCAGCCCCAGCATTTT.

This clonotype has more than one count but fewer than ten. J is TRBJ2-3 and V is TRBV29-1; no reliable D call. The germline V and J ends were trimmed by 3 bases and 6 bases, with 7 bases remaining between them. Germline CDR1 SQVTM, CDR2 ANQGSEA. The CDR3 length is 11 residues. The CDR3 loop is CSVDLGDTQYF. CDR3 nucleotide sequence: TGCAGCGTTGATCTAGGGGATACGCAGTATTTT.

This chain connects TRBV18 to TRBJ2-7, with a weak D call TRBD2 (6 bases). V was cut by 1 base and J by 5 bases, with 9 bases left in between. Germline loops: CDR1 KGHSH, CDR2 LQKENI. This CDR3 is built from 13 residues. The CDR3 loop reads CASSPQGGNEQYV. Here the CDR3 DNA reads TGTGCCAGCTCACCACAGGGAGGCAACGAGCAGTACGTC.

In this sample, this clonotype turned up a few times. The chain recombines TRBV29-1 with TRBJ2-4, with TRBD1 as a possible D gene (6 bases). Germline CDR1 SQVTM, CDR2 ANQGSEA. The CDR3 is 13 amino acids. Trimming shortened V by 7 bases and J by 1 base, and 11 bases separated the two germline ends. The CDR3 region is CSARDRAKNIQYF. In nucleotides, the CDR3 is TGCAGCGCCAGAGACAGGGCCAAAAACATTCAGTACTTC. The entire variable domain, with the rest obtained from reference TRBV29-1 and TRBJ2-4, is as follows: SAVISQKPSRDICQRGTSLTIQCQVDSQVTMMFWYRQQPGQSLTLIATANQGSEATYESGFVIDKFPISRPNLTFSTLTVSNMSPEDSSIYLCSARDRAKNIQYFGAGTRLSVL.

The gene calls are TRBV7-3 and TRBJ2-1; D gene unclear. The germline V gene has CDR1 SGHTA and CDR2 FQGTGA. The CDR3 has 15 amino acids. Between the trimmed V and J ends, which lost 1 base and 0 bases, there was a span of 7 bases. The CDR3 here is CASSLKVGSYNEQFF. CDR3 coding DNA: TGTGCCAGCAGCTTAAAGGTGGGCTCCTACAATGAGCAGTTCTTC.